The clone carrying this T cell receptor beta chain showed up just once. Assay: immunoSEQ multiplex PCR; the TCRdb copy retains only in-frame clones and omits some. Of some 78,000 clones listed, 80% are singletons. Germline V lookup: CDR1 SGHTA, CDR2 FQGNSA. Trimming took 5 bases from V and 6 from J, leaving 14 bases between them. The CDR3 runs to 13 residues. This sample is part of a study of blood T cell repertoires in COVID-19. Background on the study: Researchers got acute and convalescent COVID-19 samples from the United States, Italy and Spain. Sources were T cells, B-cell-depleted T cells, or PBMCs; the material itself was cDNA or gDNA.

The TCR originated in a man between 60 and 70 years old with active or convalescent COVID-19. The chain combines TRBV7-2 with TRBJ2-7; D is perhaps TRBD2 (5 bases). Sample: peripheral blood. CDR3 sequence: CASSPREWGEQYF. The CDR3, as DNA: TGTGCCAGCAGCCCGAGGGAATGGGGCGAGCAGTACTTC.